This passage covers 4 T cell receptor beta chains from one sample sequenced in a study of cytomegalovirus exposure and HLA in healthy donors. The PCR made use of 60 Vbeta and 13 Jbeta primers. Assay: immunoSEQ multiplex PCR; the TCRdb copy retains only in-frame clones and omits some. The ten most abundant clones cover approximately 1.5% of a sample with under 150,000 clones. Material: PBMCs. Receptors were obtained from a woman aged 40 to 49 in good health and CMV-seronegative.

This chain joins TRBV7-8 and TRBJ1-3; D is ambiguous. The CDR3 runs to 12 residues. CDR1 is SGHVS, CDR2 FQNEAQ, per germline. Deletions cut 6 bases from V and 4 bases from J, with 7 bases between. The CDR3 reads CASSLQGNTIYF. The CDR3 nucleotides read TGTGCCAGCAGTTTACAGGGAAACACCATATATTTT. Full variable domain (missing parts from reference TRBV7-8 and TRBJ1-3): GAGVSQSPRYKVAKRGQDVALRCDPISGHVSLFWYQQALGQGPEFLTYFQNEAQLDKSGLPSDRFFAERPEGSVSTLKIQRTQQEDSAVYLCASSLQGNTIYFGEGSWLTVV.

The rearrangement links TRBV6-5 to TRBJ2-7, with TRBD1 identical over 10 bases. This CDR3 is built from 15 residues. The germline V gene has CDR1 MNHEY and CDR2 SVGAGI. With V trimmed by 5 bases and J by 1 base, 5 bases remained unmatched. In DNA form, the CDR3 reads TGTGCCAGCAGTCGAGGACAGGGGGGGTCCTACGAGCAGTACGTC. Encoded protein: CASSRGQGGSYEQYV.

V gene TRBV11-2 combines with J gene TRBJ2-7; D possibly corresponds to TRBD2 (5 bases). The CDR3 runs 15 residues. Trimming cost V 3 bases and J 0 bases, with 12 bases left between them. The germline CDR1 and CDR2 sequences are SGHAT and FQNNGV. The CDR3 protein is CASSFPGKASYEQYF. CDR3 nucleotide sequence: TGTGCCAGCAGCTTCCCCGGGAAAGCCTCCTACGAGCAGTACTTC.

V gene TRBV7-2 combines with J gene TRBJ2-1; 7 bases map to TRBD1. CDR3 size: 13 residues. CDR1 and CDR2 (germline): SGHTA, FQGNSA. V was pared by 7 bases and J by 6 bases, with 6 bases of the junction left unmatched. CDR3 nucleotides: TGTGCCAGCACTATAAGACAGGGCAATGAGCAGTTCTTC. It codes for CASTIRQGNEQFF. The complete variable domain, with remaining parts taken from reference TRBV7-2 and TRBJ2-1, reads GAGVSQSPSNKVTEKGKDVELRCDPISGHTALYWYRQSLGQGLEFLIYFQGNSAPDKSGLPSDRFSAERTGGSVSTLTIQRTQQEDSAVYLCASTIRQGNEQFFGPGTRLTVL.